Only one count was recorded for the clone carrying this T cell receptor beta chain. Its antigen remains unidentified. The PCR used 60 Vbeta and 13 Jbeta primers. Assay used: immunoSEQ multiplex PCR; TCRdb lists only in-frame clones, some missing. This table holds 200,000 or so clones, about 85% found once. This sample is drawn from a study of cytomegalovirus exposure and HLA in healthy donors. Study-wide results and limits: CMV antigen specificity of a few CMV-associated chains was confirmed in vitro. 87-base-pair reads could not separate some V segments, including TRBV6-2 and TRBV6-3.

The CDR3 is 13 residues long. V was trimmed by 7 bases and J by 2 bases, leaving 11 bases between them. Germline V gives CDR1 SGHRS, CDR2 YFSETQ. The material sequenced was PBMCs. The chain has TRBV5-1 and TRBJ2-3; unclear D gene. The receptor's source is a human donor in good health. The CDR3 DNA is TGCGCCAGCTCCCCGGGTAACACAGATACGCAGTATTTT. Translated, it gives CASSPGNTDTQYF.